The 11 T cell receptor beta chains in this list originate from one sample, sequenced in a study of T cells after yellow fever vaccination. TCRdb ran MiXCR on the 5' RACE reads and lists one entry per CDR3 protein. The table includes nearly 350,000 distinct CDR3 sequences, about 7.8% detected once. Here the sequenced sample was PBMCs, taken more than 35 days after the first yellow fever vaccination. These TCRs come from a man younger than 30 who received the YFV17D yellow fever vaccine.

The chain recombines TRBV10-3 with TRBJ2-5; tentative D call: TRBD1 (6 bases). Trimming cost V 8 bases and J 4 bases, with 14 bases left between them. Looked up from germline, CDR1 is ENHRY and CDR2 is SYGVKD. This CDR3 contains 13 residues. The DNA of the CDR3 is TGTGCCATCTCGTTAAGGGGGAGAGAGACCCAGTACTTC. This translates into CAISLRGRETQYF.

This clonotype has only one observation. This chain links TRBV3-1 with TRBJ2-1, with 8 bases identical to TRBD1. The trim removed 2 bases at V and 8 bases at J, leaving 5 bases unmatched. This CDR3 has 14 amino acids. CDR1 LGHDT and CDR2 YNNKEL come from the germline V gene (reference sequence). The CDR3 region is CASSQRGQGYEQFF. In DNA form, the CDR3 reads TGTGCCAGCAGCCAAAGAGGACAGGGCTATGAGCAGTTCTTC.

The chain joins TRBV10-3 to TRBJ2-7; 10 bases fit TRBD2. The V segment lost 2 bases and the J segment 3 bases; nucleotides outside the gene matches: 4. Germline assignment: CDR1 ENHRY and CDR2 SYGVKD. CDR3 size: 15 residues. The CDR3 nucleotides read TGTGCCATCAGTGAGGCTAGCGGGGGATACTACGAGCAGTACTTC. Its translation: CAISEASGGYYEQYF.

The V gene is TRBV7-9, the J gene TRBJ2-3; TRBD2 matches 8 bases. The CDR3 loop spans 16 amino acids. With V trimmed by 5 bases and J by 2 bases, 9 bases remained unmatched. The germline V gene has CDR1 SEHNR and CDR2 FQNEAQ (reference sequence). DNA for the CDR3: TGTGCCAGCAGCACCCGGGGTAGCGGGGACACAGATACGCAGTATTTT. Translating gives CASSTRGSGDTDTQYF. The full variable domain, in which reference TRBV7-9 and TRBJ2-3 provide the parts outside the CDR3, is DTGVSQNPRHKITKRGQNVTFRCDPISEHNRLYWYRQTLGQGPEFLTYFQNEAQLEKSRLLSDRFSAERPKGSFSTLEIQRTEQGDSAMYLCASSTRGSGDTDTQYFGPGTRLTVL.

This clonotype has a handful of counts. The chain joins TRBV7-2 to TRBJ2-1; 11 bases line up with TRBD2. There are 15 residues in the CDR3. CDR1 SGHTA and CDR2 FQGNSA come from the germline V gene. Germline trimming cut 5 bases from V and 4 bases from J; bases unmatched to any gene: 4. This CDR3 reads CASSLSGGEYNEQFF. In DNA form, the CDR3 reads TGTGCCAGCAGCCTTAGCGGGGGGGAATACAATGAGCAGTTCTTC.

The chain employs TRBV5-1 and TRBJ1-1; TRBD1 is a possible D gene (5 bases). Trimming stripped 0 bases from V and 0 bases from J, with 12 bases between. This CDR3 has 16 residues. Germline V gene data show CDR1 as SGHRS and CDR2 as YFSETQ. This chain's CDR3 is CASSLGQGNVNTEAFF. Written as DNA, the CDR3 is TGCGCCAGCAGCTTGGGTCAGGGTAACGTGAACACTGAAGCTTTCTTT. Drawing the rest from reference TRBV5-1 and TRBJ1-1, the complete variable domain is KAGVTQTPRYLIKTRGQQVTLSCSPISGHRSVSWYQQTPGQGLQFLFEYFSETQRNKGNFPGRFSGRQFSNSRSEMNVSTLELGDSALYLCASSLGQGNVNTEAFFGQGTRLTVV.

The table lists this clonotype with a few counts. In nucleotides, the CDR3 is TGCGCCAGCAGCCAAGATCTCTCGGGGGTTGAACAGCCCCAGCATTTT. It translates to CASSQDLSGVEQPQHF. This chain connects TRBV4-1 to TRBJ1-5, with D perhaps matching TRBD1 (5 bases). Germline assignment: CDR1 MGHRA and CDR2 YSYEKL. This CDR3 has 16 residues. The V and J ends lost 0 bases and 7 bases respectively, with 16 bases between them.

This chain joins TRBV4-1 and TRBJ2-7, with 8 bases lining up with TRBD1. With 2 bases clipped from V and 4 bases from J, the junction kept 4 bases outside the gene matches. Germline loops: CDR1 MGHRA, CDR2 YSYEKL. The CDR3 runs 14 residues. The chain's CDR3 is CASSQITGGYEQYF. CDR3 nucleotides: TGCGCCAGCAGCCAAATCACAGGGGGTTACGAGCAGTACTTC.

This clonotype was counted a few times. The chain couples TRBV21-1 to TRBJ2-2; TRBD1 is the table's D call, not checked against the DNA. TRBV21-1 is a listed pseudogene. CDR3 length: 21 residues. Here the CDR3 reads CASSKWPVGDRVVSNTGELFF. CDR3 in DNA: TGTGCCAGCAGCAAATGGCCTGTAGGGGACAGGGTTGTAAGTAACACCGGGGAGCTGTTTTTT.

The chain combines TRBV4-1 with TRBJ1-6; tentatively, D is TRBD1 (5 bases). Trimming removed 0 bases at V and 6 bases at J, with 15 bases between. The CDR3 sequence is 17 residues long. Germline V lookup: CDR1 MGHRA, CDR2 YSYEKL. The CDR3 protein is CASSQDARVTFNSPLHF. The CDR3 DNA reads as TGCGCCAGCAGCCAAGACGCCAGGGTAACATTTAATTCACCCCTCCACTTT.

This clonotype occurred a few times. This chain joins TRBV12-3 or TRBV12-4 and TRBJ1-3; D gene ambiguous. Trimming took 5 bases from V and 4 from J, leaving 9 bases between them. The CDR3 is 13 residues long. The CDR3 loop is CASSPVGGNTIYF. Written as DNA, the CDR3 is TGTGCCAGCAGTCCGGTCGGAGGAAACACCATATATTTT.